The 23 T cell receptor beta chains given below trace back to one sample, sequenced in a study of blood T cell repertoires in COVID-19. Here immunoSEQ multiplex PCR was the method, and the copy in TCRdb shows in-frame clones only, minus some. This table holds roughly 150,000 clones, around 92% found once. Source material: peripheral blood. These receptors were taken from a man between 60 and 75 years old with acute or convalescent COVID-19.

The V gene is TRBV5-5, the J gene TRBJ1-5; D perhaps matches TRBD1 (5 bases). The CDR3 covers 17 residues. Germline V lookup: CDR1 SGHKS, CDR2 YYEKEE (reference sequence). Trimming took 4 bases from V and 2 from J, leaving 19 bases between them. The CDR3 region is CASSPLTSSGGNQPQHF. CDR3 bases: TGTGCCAGCAGCCCGCTCACATCCTCGGGGGGCAATCAGCCCCAGCATTTT.

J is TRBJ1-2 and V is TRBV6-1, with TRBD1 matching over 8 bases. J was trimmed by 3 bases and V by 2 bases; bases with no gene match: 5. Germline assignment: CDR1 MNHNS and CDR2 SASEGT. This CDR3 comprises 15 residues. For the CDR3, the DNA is TGTGCCAGCAGTGAAAAGGGGACAGGTGACTATGGCTACACCTTC. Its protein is CASSEKGTGDYGYTF.

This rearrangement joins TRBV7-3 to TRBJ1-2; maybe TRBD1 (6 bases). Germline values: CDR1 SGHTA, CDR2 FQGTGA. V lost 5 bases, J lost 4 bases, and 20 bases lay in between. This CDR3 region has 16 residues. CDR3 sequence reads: CASSAGGGGAGYGYTF. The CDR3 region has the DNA TGTGCCAGCAGCGCCGGTGGGGGGGGCGCTGGCTATGGCTACACCTTC. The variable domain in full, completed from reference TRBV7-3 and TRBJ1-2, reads GAGVSQTPSNKVTEKGKYVELRCDPISGHTALYWYRQSLGQGPEFLIYFQGTGAADDSGLPNDRFFAVRPEGSVSTLKIQRTERGDSAVYLCASSAGGGGAGYGYTFGSGTRLTVV.

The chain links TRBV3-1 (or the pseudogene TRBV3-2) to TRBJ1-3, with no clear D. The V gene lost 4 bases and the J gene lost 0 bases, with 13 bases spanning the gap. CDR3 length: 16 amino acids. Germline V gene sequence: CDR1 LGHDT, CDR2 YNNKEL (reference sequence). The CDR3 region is CASSPNSGDSGNTIYF. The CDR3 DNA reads TGTGCCAGCAGCCCCAATAGCGGGGACTCTGGAAACACCATATATTTT.

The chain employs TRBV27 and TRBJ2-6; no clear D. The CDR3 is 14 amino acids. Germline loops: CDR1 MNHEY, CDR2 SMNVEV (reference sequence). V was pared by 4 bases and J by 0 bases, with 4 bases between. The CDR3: CASSYLSGANVLTF. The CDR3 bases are TGTGCCAGCAGTTATCTCTCTGGGGCCAACGTCCTGACTTTC.

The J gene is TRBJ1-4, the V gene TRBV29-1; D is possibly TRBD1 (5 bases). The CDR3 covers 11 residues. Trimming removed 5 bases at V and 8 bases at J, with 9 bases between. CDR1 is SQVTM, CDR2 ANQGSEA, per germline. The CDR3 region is CSVPAGEKLFF. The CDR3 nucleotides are TGCAGCGTTCCGGCAGGGGAAAAACTGTTTTTT.

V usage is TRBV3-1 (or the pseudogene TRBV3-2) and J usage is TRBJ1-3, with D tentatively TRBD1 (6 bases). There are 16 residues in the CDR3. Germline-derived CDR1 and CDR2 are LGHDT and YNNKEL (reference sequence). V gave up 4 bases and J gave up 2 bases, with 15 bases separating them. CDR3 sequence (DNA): TGTGCCAGCAGCCCCCTAGGCCAGGGGACTGGAAACACCATATATTTT. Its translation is CASSPLGQGTGNTIYF.

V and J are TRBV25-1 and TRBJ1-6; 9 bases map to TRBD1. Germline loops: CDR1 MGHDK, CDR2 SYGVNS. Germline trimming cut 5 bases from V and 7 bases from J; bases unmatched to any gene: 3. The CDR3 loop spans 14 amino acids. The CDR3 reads CASSPGTGNSPLHF. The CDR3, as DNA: TGTGCCAGCAGTCCTGGGACAGGGAATTCACCCCTCCACTTT.

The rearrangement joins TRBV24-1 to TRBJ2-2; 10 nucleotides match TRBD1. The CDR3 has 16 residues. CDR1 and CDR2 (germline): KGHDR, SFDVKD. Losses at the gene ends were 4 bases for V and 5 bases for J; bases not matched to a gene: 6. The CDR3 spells CATSEAGDRGTGELFF. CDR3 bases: TGTGCCACCAGTGAAGCCGGGGACAGGGGAACCGGGGAGCTGTTTTTT.

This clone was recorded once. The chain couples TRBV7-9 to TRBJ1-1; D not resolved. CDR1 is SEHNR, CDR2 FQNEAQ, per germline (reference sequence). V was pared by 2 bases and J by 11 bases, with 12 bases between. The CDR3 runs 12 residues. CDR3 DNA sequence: TGTGCCAGCAGCTTAAATTCGCGTGTGGCTTTCTTT. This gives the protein CASSLNSRVAFF.

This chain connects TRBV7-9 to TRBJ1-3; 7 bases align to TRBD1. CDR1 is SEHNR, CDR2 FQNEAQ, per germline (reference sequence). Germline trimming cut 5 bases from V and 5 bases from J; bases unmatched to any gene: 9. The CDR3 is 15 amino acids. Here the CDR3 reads CASSESGTVRNTIYF. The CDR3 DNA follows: TGTGCCAGCAGCGAATCCGGGACAGTGAGAAACACCATATATTTT. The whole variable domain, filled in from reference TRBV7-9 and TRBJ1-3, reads DTGVSQNPRHKITKRGQNVTFRCDPISEHNRLYWYRQTLGQGPEFLTYFQNEAQLEKSRLLSDRFSAERPKGSFSTLEIQRTEQGDSAMYLCASSESGTVRNTIYFGEGSWLTVV.

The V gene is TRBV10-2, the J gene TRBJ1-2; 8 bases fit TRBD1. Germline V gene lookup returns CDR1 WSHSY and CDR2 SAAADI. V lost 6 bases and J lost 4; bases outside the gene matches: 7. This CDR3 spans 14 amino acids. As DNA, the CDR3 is TGCGCCAGCAGCCCTGGACAGGGACCCTATGGCTACACCTTC. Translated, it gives CASSPGQGPYGYTF.

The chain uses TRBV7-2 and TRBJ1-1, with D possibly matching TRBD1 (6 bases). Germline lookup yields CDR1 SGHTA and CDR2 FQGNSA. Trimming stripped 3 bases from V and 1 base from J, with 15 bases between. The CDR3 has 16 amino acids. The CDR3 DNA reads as TGTGCCAGCAGCTTTCAAAGACAGGTGGGGAACACTGAAGCTTTCTTT. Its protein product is CASSFQRQVGNTEAFF.

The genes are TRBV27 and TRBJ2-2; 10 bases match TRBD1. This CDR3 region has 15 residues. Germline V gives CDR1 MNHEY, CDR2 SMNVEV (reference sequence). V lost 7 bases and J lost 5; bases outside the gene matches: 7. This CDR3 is CASTGQGVGTGELFF. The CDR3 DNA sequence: TGTGCCAGCACCGGACAGGGGGTTGGGACCGGGGAGCTGTTTTTT.

The CDR3 loop is CSVVLGQGSISGNTIYF. The CDR3 nucleotides are TGCAGCGTTGTGTTGGGGCAGGGCTCGATCTCTGGAAACACCATATATTTT. V and J are TRBV29-1 and TRBJ1-3; TRBD1 might be the D (5 bases). The length of the CDR3 is 17 residues. CDR1 and CDR2 from the germline V gene are SQVTM and ANQGSEA. V gave up 4 bases and J gave up 0 bases, with 19 bases separating them.

In nucleotides, the CDR3 is TGTGCCAGCAGAGAACAGAACACTGAAGCTTTCTTT. It specifies CASREQNTEAFF. V gene TRBV2 combines with J gene TRBJ1-1; no firm D call. Trimming removed 6 bases from V and 1 base from J, with 6 bases in between. This CDR3 is built from 12 residues. Germline lookup yields CDR1 SNHLY and CDR2 FYNNEI.

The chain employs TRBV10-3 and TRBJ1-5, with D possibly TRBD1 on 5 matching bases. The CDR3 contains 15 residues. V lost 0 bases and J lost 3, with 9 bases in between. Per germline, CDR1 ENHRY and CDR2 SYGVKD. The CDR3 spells CAISESQGVNQPQHF. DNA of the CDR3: TGTGCCATCAGTGAGTCGCAAGGGGTCAATCAGCCCCAGCATTTT.

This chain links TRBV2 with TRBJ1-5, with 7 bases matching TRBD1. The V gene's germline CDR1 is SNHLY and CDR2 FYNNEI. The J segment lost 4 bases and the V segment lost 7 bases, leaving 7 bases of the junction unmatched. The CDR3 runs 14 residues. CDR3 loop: CASTPGQPNQPQHF. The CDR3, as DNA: TGTGCCAGCACACCGGGACAGCCTAATCAGCCCCAGCATTTT.

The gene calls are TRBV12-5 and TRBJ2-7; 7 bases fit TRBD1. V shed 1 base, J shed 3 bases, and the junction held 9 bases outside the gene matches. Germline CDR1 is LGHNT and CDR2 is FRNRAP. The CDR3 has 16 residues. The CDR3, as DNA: TGTGCTAGTGGTTTGGGCTACCGACAGGGTAACTACGAGCAGTACTTC. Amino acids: CASGLGYRQGNYEQYF. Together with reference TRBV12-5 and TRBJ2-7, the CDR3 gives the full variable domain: DARVTQTPRHKVTEMGQEVTMRCQPILGHNTVFWYRQTMMQGLELLAYFRNRAPLDDSGMPKDRFSAEMPDATLATLKIQPSEPRDSAVYFCASGLGYRQGNYEQYFGPGTRLTVT.

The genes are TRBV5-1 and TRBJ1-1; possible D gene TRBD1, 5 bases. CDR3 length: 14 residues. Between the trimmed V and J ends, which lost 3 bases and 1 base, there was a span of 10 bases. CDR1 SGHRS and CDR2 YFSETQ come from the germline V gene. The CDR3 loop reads CASSYITGNTEAFF. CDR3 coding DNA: TGCGCCAGCAGCTATATCACAGGGAACACTGAAGCTTTCTTT.

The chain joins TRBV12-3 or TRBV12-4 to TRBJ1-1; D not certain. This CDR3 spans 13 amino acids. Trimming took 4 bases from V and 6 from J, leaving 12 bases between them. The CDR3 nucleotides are TGTGCCAGCAGTTCAGAGGTTGATGCTGAAGCTTTCTTT. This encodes CASSSEVDAEAFF.

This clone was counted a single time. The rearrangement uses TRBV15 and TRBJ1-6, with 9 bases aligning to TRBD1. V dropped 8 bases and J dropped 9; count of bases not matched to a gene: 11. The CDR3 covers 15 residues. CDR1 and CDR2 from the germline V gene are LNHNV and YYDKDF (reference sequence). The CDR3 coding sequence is TGTGCCACCCACAATCGGGGACAGGGAGTTTCACCCCTCCACTTT. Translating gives CATHNRGQGVSPLHF.

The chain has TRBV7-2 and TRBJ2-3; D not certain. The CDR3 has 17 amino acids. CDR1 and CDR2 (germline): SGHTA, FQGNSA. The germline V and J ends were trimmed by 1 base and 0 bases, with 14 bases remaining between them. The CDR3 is CASSLVSGSFSTDTQYF. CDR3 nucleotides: TGTGCCAGCAGCTTAGTGTCCGGGTCTTTTAGCACAGATACGCAGTATTTT. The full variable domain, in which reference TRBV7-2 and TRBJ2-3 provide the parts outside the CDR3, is GAGVSQSPSNKVTEKGKDVELRCDPISGHTALYWYRQSLGQGLEFLIYFQGNSAPDKSGLPSDRFSAERTGGSVSTLTIQRTQQEDSAVYLCASSLVSGSFSTDTQYFGPGTRLTVL.